These 3 T cell receptor beta chains came from one sample sequenced in a study of regulatory T cells in long-lasting Graves disease (dated by TCRdb to 2020 to 2022). Read against the paper, the sample's time point label means: newly diagnosed GD, antithyroid drugs for less than 3 months. For both TCR sequencing and RNA sequencing, RNA was extracted from PBMCs using TRIzol. Library generation was performed with multiplex PCR. Sequencer: Illumina HiSeq 4000. To build TCR beta libraries, CDR3 regions were amplified by Arm-PCR using iRepertoire HTBI primers. In TCRdb, the public reads were trimmed at Q25 with fastp and aligned with MiXCR, with productive beta chains retained. All rows with the same CDR3 protein become a single entry with the most common DNA and genes. This sample is represented by roughly 380,000 distinct CDR3 sequences; over 15% of them were singletons. Roughly 27% of the sample goes to the ten largest clones.

This sample was shared with a second study, whose subject was T cells in Graves' hyperthyroidism and ophthalmopathy.

The sequencing used peripheral blood mononuclear cells (PBMCs), collected at new diagnosis, from a patient treated with antithyroid drugs. Source of these receptors: a man aged 35-49 years with Graves disease. Donor details come from another sample of the same person, matched by shared clones.

In this sample, this clonotype turned up many times. The genes are TRBV7-3 and TRBJ2-1, with TRBD2 matching over 12 bases. The CDR3 sequence is 21 residues long. Germline V CDR1 and CDR2: SGHTA, FQGTGA. Germline trimming cut 0 bases from V and 2 bases from J; bases unmatched to any gene: 14. DNA for the CDR3: TGTGCCAGCAGCTTAACGGGGGCGCTAGCGGGGGGGTTAGTGCCCTACAATGAGCAGTTCTTC. Its translation: CASSLTGALAGGLVPYNEQFF.

This clonotype has ten or more counts. The V and J genes are TRBV28 and TRBJ1-5, with no clear D. CDR3 size: 13 residues. In germline, CDR1 is MDHEN, CDR2 SYDVKM. Trimming cost V 2 bases and J 9 bases, with 11 bases left between them. CDR3 in DNA: TGTGCCAGCAGTTTAATCGGCCAAGGGCCCCAGCATTTT. It translates to CASSLIGQGPQHF. Together with reference TRBV28 and TRBJ1-5, the CDR3 gives the full variable domain: DVKVTQSSRYLVKRTGEKVFLECVQDMDHENMFWYRQDPGLGLRLIYFSYDVKMKEKGDIPEGYSVSREKKERFSLILESASTNQTSMYLCASSLIGQGPQHFGDGTRLSIL.

This clonotype was picked up a small number of times. The chain uses TRBV6-1 and TRBJ1-5; a possible D gene is TRBD1 (5 bases). Germline CDR1 is MNHNS and CDR2 is SASEGT. The CDR3 consists of 13 residues. V lost 10 bases and J 3 bases, leaving 13 bases between the germline ends. CDR3 in amino acids: CATKGQYNQPQHF. The DNA for the CDR3 is TGTGCCACCAAGGGGCAGTACAATCAGCCCCAGCATTTT.